The 31 T cell receptor beta chains in this list originate from one sample, sequenced in a study of chemoradiotherapy in HPV16-positive cancers. Using immunoSEQ multiplex PCR, the repertoire was profiled, and TCRdb retains in-frame clones only, with some absent. In the table there are over 30,000 clones, about 85% of which are singletons. The sequencing used blood, collected from a patient who underwent chemoradiotherapy. These receptors were collected from a human donor with HPV-associated anogenital cancer.

The V call is TRBV27, the J call TRBJ2-7; D is unresolved. There are 13 residues in the CDR3. Trimming removed 0 bases from V and 0 bases from J, with 3 bases in between. CDR1 is MNHEY, CDR2 SMNVEV, per germline (reference sequence). CDR3 protein: CASSLSTSYEQYF. CDR3 DNA sequence: TGTGCCAGCAGTTTATCCACCTCCTACGAGCAGTACTTC.

This chain links TRBV11-2 with TRBJ1-6, with D hard to call. This CDR3 spans 13 amino acids. The germline V gene encodes CDR1 SGHAT and CDR2 FQNNGV. V was shortened by 11 bases and J by 0 bases, with 8 bases between the two germline ends. The CDR3 bases are TGTGCCGTAGGGAGCTCCTATAATTCACCCCTCCACTTT. As protein: CAVGSSYNSPLHF.

The chain is built from TRBV19 and TRBJ2-3, with D possibly matching TRBD2 (6 bases). Trimming shortened V by 6 bases and J by 6 bases, and 25 bases separated the two germline ends. The CDR3 length is 17 residues. Germline-derived CDR1 and CDR2 are LNHDA and SQIVND (reference sequence). The DNA of the CDR3 is TGTGCCAGTAGAGGGTTTTATGAAACAGTGGGAGGCGATACGCAGTATTTT. As protein: CASRGFYETVGGDTQYF.

The chain uses TRBV15 and TRBJ1-3, with unresolved D. Germline V gives CDR1 LNHNV, CDR2 YYDKDF (reference sequence). Trimming removed 0 bases from V and 4 bases from J, with 4 bases in between. This CDR3 spans 13 amino acids. CDR3 nucleotides: TGTGCCACCAGCAGAGATCTGGGAAACACCATATATTTT. Its protein is CATSRDLGNTIYF.

This clone has just a few counts. V and J are TRBV11-3 and TRBJ1-1, with D perhaps matching TRBD1 (5 bases). The CDR3 runs to 13 residues. Trimming pared 2 bases from V and 8 bases from J, leaving 12 bases between. From germline, CDR1 is SGHNT and CDR2 YENEEA. CDR3 sequence reads: CASSLTTDHEAFF. The CDR3 DNA reads TGTGCCAGCAGCTTAACGACAGATCACGAAGCTTTCTTT.

The chain is built from TRBV7-2 and TRBJ2-5; 7 bases are a match to TRBD2. Germline loops: CDR1 SGHTA, CDR2 FQGNSA. V lost 1 base and J lost 5; bases outside the gene matches: 4. The CDR3 spans 14 residues. The CDR3 DNA reads as TGTGCCAGCAGCTTAGGGGGGGGTGGCGAGACCCAGTACTTC. Protein product: CASSLGGGGETQYF.

The chain combines TRBV19 with TRBJ1-3; D not certain. The CDR3 covers 14 residues. V was shortened by 7 bases and J by 5 bases, with 15 bases between the two germline ends. The germline gives CDR1 LNHDA, CDR2 SQIVND (reference sequence). CDR3 sequence (DNA): TGTGCCAGTACCGAGGCCCGCCTTAGAAACACCATATATTTT. It is translated as CASTEARLRNTIYF.

The chain links TRBV10-3 to TRBJ1-2; D is undetermined. The germline V and J ends were trimmed by 3 bases and 0 bases, with 11 bases remaining between them. CDR1 ENHRY and CDR2 SYGVKD come from the germline V gene. The CDR3 covers 15 residues. CDR3 region: CAISDWKLTNYGYTF. As DNA, the CDR3 is TGTGCCATCAGTGATTGGAAGCTAACTAACTATGGCTACACCTTC.

This clone is a singleton in its sample. V is TRBV7-2 and J is TRBJ2-1; possible D gene TRBD2, 5 bases. The length of the CDR3 is 14 residues. V shed 7 bases and J shed 7 bases, with 17 bases lying between them. Germline V gene lookup returns CDR1 SGHTA and CDR2 FQGNSA. CDR3 residues: CASTYAGFGNEQFF. In nucleotides, the CDR3 is TGTGCCAGCACATACGCGGGCTTTGGAAATGAGCAGTTCTTC. Supplemented by reference TRBV7-2 and TRBJ2-1, the full variable domain reads GAGVSQSPSNKVTEKGKDVELRCDPISGHTALYWYRQSLGQGLEFLIYFQGNSAPDKSGLPSDRFSAERTGGSVSTLTIQRTQQEDSAVYLCASTYAGFGNEQFFGPGTRLTVL.

V gene TRBV18 combines with J gene TRBJ1-1; 7 nucleotides match TRBD1. There are 15 residues in the CDR3. Germline CDR1 is KGHSH and CDR2 is LQKENI. V lost 6 bases and J lost 2; bases outside the gene matches: 9. The CDR3 DNA follows: TGTGCCAGCTCCTCCGCGACAGGGAGAAACACTGAAGCTTTCTTT. Its translation: CASSSATGRNTEAFF.

V usage is TRBV5-6 and J usage is TRBJ2-1; the D is unclear. In germline, CDR1 is SGHDT, CDR2 YYEEEE. The length of the CDR3 is 13 residues. V was pared by 4 bases and J by 4 bases, with 9 bases between. CDR3 nucleotide sequence: TGTGCCAGCAGCAAAGCCAATTACAATGAGCAGTTCTTC. Residues: CASSKANYNEQFF.

This chain connects TRBV19 to TRBJ2-7; D may be TRBD1 (7 bases). With 2 bases removed from V and 3 bases from J, the gap between germline ends came to 14 bases. The CDR3 has 15 amino acids. Germline CDR1 is LNHDA and CDR2 is SQIVND (reference sequence). CDR3 region: CASSISGGTVYEQYF. The CDR3 DNA reads TGTGCCAGTAGTATAAGTGGAGGGACAGTCTACGAGCAGTACTTC.

The rearrangement joins TRBV7-8 to TRBJ2-7; D is perhaps TRBD1 (5 bases). V was cut by 5 bases and J by 5 bases, with 16 bases left in between. This CDR3 spans 14 amino acids. Germline-derived CDR1 and CDR2 are SGHVS and FQNEAQ. This CDR3 is CASSKSTGANEQYF. In DNA, the CDR3 is TGTGCCAGCAGCAAATCAACAGGAGCTAACGAGCAGTACTTC.

The chain carries TRBV28 and TRBJ1-3; D is unclear. The germline CDR1 and CDR2 sequences are MDHEN and SYDVKM. The CDR3 runs to 14 residues. Trimming stripped 3 bases from V and 1 base from J, with 7 bases between. This chain's CDR3 is CASSFVLSGNTIYF. CDR3 in DNA: TGTGCCAGCAGTTTTGTACTTTCTGGAAACACCATATATTTT.

The chain uses TRBV7-6 and TRBJ1-1; D is perhaps TRBD1 (5 bases). This CDR3 has 13 residues. CDR1 and CDR2 (germline): SGHVS, FNYEAQ. With 4 bases removed from V and 1 base from J, the gap between germline ends came to 7 bases. CDR3 in amino acids: CASSSQGNTEAFF. CDR3 DNA sequence: TGTGCCAGCAGCTCGCAGGGGAACACTGAAGCTTTCTTT.

The rearrangement joins TRBV29-1 to TRBJ2-1; D possibly corresponds to TRBD1 (5 bases). The germline V gene encodes CDR1 SQVTM and CDR2 ANQGSEA. The germline V and J ends were trimmed by 3 bases and 0 bases, with 21 bases remaining between them. This CDR3 spans 18 amino acids. This CDR3 reads CSVEGMVGALSSYNEQFF. The CDR3 DNA reads TGCAGCGTTGAGGGAATGGTAGGGGCCCTTAGCTCCTACAATGAGCAGTTCTTC.

The table lists this clone with a count of one. The gene calls are TRBV7-9 and TRBJ1-5; 7 bases are a match to TRBD1. The CDR3 contains 16 residues. In germline, CDR1 is SEHNR, CDR2 FQNEAQ (reference sequence). The junction had 10 bases not matched to a gene; V was cut back by 4 bases and J by 4 bases. CDR3 sequence: CASSSTTGTANQPQHF. CDR3 in DNA: TGTGCCAGCAGCTCTACTACCGGGACAGCAAATCAGCCCCAGCATTTT.

The chain combines TRBV5-1 with TRBJ2-1; 9 bases are a match to TRBD1. Germline CDR1 and CDR2: SGHRS and YFSETQ. The CDR3 has 15 residues. V gave up 0 bases and J gave up 6 bases; unmatched junction bases: 4. Written as DNA, the CDR3 is TGCGCCAGCAGCTTGGGGGACAGGGCCGGCAATGAGCAGTTCTTC. Its translation: CASSLGDRAGNEQFF.

The CDR3 DNA is TGCGCCAGCACGAGGACCCCGAACACCGGGGAGCTGTTTTTT. Its protein is CASTRTPNTGELFF. The gene calls are TRBV10-1 and TRBJ2-2; unclear D gene. Trimming took 7 bases from V and 0 from J, leaving 9 bases between them. The CDR3 extends over 14 amino acids. Per the germline V gene, CDR1 is WNHNN and CDR2 is SYGVQD (reference sequence).

V is TRBV7-6 and J is TRBJ1-2, with 8 bases fitting TRBD1. The CDR3 is 14 amino acids. The junction had 5 bases not matched to a gene; V was cut back by 6 bases and J by 2 bases. Germline values: CDR1 SGHVS, CDR2 FNYEAQ. CDR3 nucleotides: TGTGCCAGCAGTCCTGGACAGGGCAACTATGGCTACACCTTC. Translated, it gives CASSPGQGNYGYTF.

This rearrangement joins TRBV7-6 to TRBJ1-4; 10 positions agree with TRBD1. The CDR3 runs 14 residues. V lost 5 bases to trimming and J lost 7 bases; unmatched junction nucleotides: 4. Germline V lookup: CDR1 SGHVS, CDR2 FNYEAQ. The CDR3 DNA reads TGTGCCAGCAGCAGGGACAGGGGAGGTGAAAAACTGTTTTTT. It is translated as CASSRDRGGEKLFF.

The V and J genes are TRBV19 and TRBJ1-3; D is ambiguous. The germline gives CDR1 LNHDA, CDR2 SQIVND (reference sequence). This CDR3 is 10 amino acids long. Trimming removed 5 bases from V and 9 bases from J, with 5 bases in between. The CDR3 bases are TGTGCCAGTAGTTTTGGCACCATATATTTT. Translating gives CASSFGTIYF.

This rearrangement joins TRBV2 to TRBJ2-2; the D gene is possibly TRBD1 (5 bases). This CDR3 is 15 amino acids long. Germline loops: CDR1 SNHLY, CDR2 FYNNEI. Trimming took 6 bases from V and 6 from J, leaving 17 bases between them. The CDR3 nucleotides read TGTGCCAGCAGACAACAGGTGGCTGCAGCCGGGGAGCTGTTTTTT. Translation: CASRQQVAAAGELFF.

The chain links TRBV29-1 to TRBJ2-7; possible D gene TRBD2, 6 bases. The ends were cut back, 5 bases at V and 4 bases at J, with 6 bases in the middle. Germline V gives CDR1 SQVTM, CDR2 ANQGSEA. CDR3 length: 10 residues. This CDR3 is CSVREYEQYF. CDR3 nucleotide sequence: TGCAGCGTTCGGGAGTACGAGCAGTACTTC.

The V call is TRBV10-3, the J call TRBJ2-1; 9 bases line up with TRBD2. Germline loops: CDR1 ENHRY, CDR2 SYGVKD. The CDR3 is 12 residues long. The V segment lost 10 bases and the J segment 11 bases; nucleotides outside the gene matches: 9. CDR3 protein: CATRGSGGKQFF. CDR3 nucleotide sequence: TGTGCCACCAGGGGTAGCGGGGGTAAGCAGTTCTTC.

The chain joins TRBV7-9 to TRBJ1-2; 7 nucleotides match TRBD1. The CDR3 covers 15 residues. The germline gives CDR1 SEHNR, CDR2 FQNEAQ (reference sequence). V was clipped by 4 bases and J by 2 bases; unmatched bases: 7. CDR3 sequence reads: CASSSAGQANYGYTF. Here the CDR3 DNA reads TGTGCCAGCAGCTCGGCCGGACAGGCAAACTATGGCTACACCTTC.

The gene calls are TRBV18 and TRBJ2-3; maybe TRBD1 (6 bases). Trimming pared 3 bases from V and 0 bases from J, leaving 7 bases between. This CDR3 has 14 amino acids. Germline V gene lookup returns CDR1 KGHSH and CDR2 LQKENI. This CDR3 is CASSPDRSTDTQYF. CDR3 nucleotides: TGTGCCAGCTCACCGGACAGAAGCACAGATACGCAGTATTTT.

In this sample, this clone turned up a few times. The genes are TRBV6-1 and TRBJ1-2; no firm D call. V was clipped by 9 bases and J by 0 bases, with 8 bases between them. CDR3 length: 12 amino acids. The germline V gene encodes CDR1 MNHNS and CDR2 SASEGT. The CDR3: CASLRTNYGYTF. CDR3 DNA: TGTGCCAGTTTACGGACTAACTATGGCTACACCTTC.

The CDR3 protein is CASSHGGGEGDEQFF. CDR3 in DNA: TGTGCCAGCAGCCATGGGGGGGGCGAAGGGGATGAGCAGTTCTTC. The chain has TRBV4-2 and TRBJ2-1, with D possibly matching TRBD2 (7 bases). V lost 3 bases and J lost 8, with 17 bases in between. The germline gives CDR1 LGHNA, CDR2 YNFKEQ. This CDR3 has 15 residues.

The chain uses TRBV5-1 and TRBJ1-2, with D perhaps matching TRBD1 (5 bases). Per the germline V gene, CDR1 is SGHRS and CDR2 is YFSETQ. V was clipped by 0 bases and J by 7 bases, with 19 bases between them. The CDR3 contains 16 residues. The CDR3 reads CASSLEGTAKSSGYTF. DNA for the CDR3: TGCGCCAGCAGCTTGGAGGGGACCGCTAAGTCGAGTGGCTACACCTTC. The full variable domain, its missing parts supplied by reference TRBV5-1 and TRBJ1-2, is KAGVTQTPRYLIKTRGQQVTLSCSPISGHRSVSWYQQTPGQGLQFLFEYFSETQRNKGNFPGRFSGRQFSNSRSEMNVSTLELGDSALYLCASSLEGTAKSSGYTFGSGTRLTVV.

V and J are TRBV5-4 and TRBJ1-1; D remains ambiguous. The CDR3 loop spans 14 amino acids. Germline-derived CDR1 and CDR2 are SGHNT and YYREEE (reference sequence). Trimming left V 3 bases short and J 0 bases short, with 9 bases between. The CDR3 here is CASSSRDMNTEAFF. The CDR3 bases are TGTGCCAGCAGCTCCAGAGACATGAACACTGAAGCTTTCTTT.